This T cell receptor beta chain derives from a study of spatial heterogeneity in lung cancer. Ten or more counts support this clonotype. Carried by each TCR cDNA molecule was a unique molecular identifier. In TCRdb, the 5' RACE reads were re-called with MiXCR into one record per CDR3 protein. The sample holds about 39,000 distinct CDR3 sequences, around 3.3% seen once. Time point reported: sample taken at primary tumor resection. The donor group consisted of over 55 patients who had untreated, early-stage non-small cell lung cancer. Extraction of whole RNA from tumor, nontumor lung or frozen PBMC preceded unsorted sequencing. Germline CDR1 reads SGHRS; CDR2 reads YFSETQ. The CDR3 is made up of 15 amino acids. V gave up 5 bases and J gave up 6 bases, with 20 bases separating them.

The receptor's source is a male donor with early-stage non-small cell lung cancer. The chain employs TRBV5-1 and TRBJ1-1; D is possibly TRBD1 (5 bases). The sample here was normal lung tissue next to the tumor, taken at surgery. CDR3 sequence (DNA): TGCGCCAGCAGTTCCGGCAATGGGGGGATCCCTGAAGCTTTCTTT. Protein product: CASSSGNGGIPEAFF.